Listed here are 2 T cell receptor beta chains from one sample, sequenced in a study of shared clonotypes between healthy human individuals. Data came from immunoSEQ multiplex PCR; TCRdb stores just in-frame clones and leaves some out. The sample comprises over 850,000 clones, 75% to 85% of which are singletons, and roughly 0.56% rests with the top ten. Sample: memory CD4+ T cells from PBMCs. Subset here: CD45RA-negative fraction. The receptors here all came from a man in his late teens or twenties in good health. Some clones in this sample may be carry-over from other donors' samples.

This sequence joins TRBV28 and TRBJ2-3, with D possibly TRBD2 on 6 matching bases. V was shortened by 6 bases and J by 0 bases, with 16 bases between the two germline ends. Germline-derived CDR1 and CDR2 are MDHEN and SYDVKM. The CDR3 extends over 16 amino acids. This CDR3 reads CASSGTSSSSTDTQYF. CDR3 DNA: TGTGCCAGCAGCGGGACTTCTTCCTCTAGCACAGATACGCAGTATTTT.

This clone appeared a few times. The V gene is TRBV30, the J gene TRBJ1-1, with a weak D call TRBD1 (6 bases). The CDR3 length is 13 residues. Between the trimmed V and J ends, which lost 5 bases and 5 bases, there was a span of 15 bases. Looked up from germline, CDR1 is GTSNPN and CDR2 is SVGIG (reference sequence). The CDR3 DNA reads TGTGCCTGGCTATCAGGGGCAGGAACTGAAGCTTTCTTT. This codes for CAWLSGAGTEAFF.